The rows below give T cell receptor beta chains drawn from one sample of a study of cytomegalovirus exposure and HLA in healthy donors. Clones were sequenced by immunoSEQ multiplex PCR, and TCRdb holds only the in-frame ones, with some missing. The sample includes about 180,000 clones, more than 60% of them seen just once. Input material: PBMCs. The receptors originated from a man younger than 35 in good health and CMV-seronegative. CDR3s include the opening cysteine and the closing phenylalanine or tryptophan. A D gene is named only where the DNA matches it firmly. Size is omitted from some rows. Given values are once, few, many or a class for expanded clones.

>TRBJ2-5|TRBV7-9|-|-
TGTGCCAGCAGCTCACCTCCCTCGGACCGGGGCCAAGAGACCCAGTACTTC
CASSSPPSDRGQETQYF
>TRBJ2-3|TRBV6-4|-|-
TGTGCCAGCAGTATTGGGGCGACTAGCACAGATACGCAGTATTTT
CASSIGATSTDTQYF
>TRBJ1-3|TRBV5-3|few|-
TGTGCCAGAAGCGTGAAACAGGGCTCTGGAAACACCATATATTTT
CARSVKQGSGNTIYF
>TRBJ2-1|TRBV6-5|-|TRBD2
TGTGCCAGCAGTTCCCGAGGAGCGGGGGGGCGAAATGAGCAGTTCTTC
CASSSRGAGGRNEQFF
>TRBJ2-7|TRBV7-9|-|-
TGTGCCAGCAGCGCCGGCCACAGGATACTACAAAGCTACGAGCAGTACTTC
CASSAGHRILQSYEQYF
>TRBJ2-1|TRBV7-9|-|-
TGTGCCAGCAGCCCAAAGGGGAATGAGCAGTTCTTC
CASSPKGNEQFF
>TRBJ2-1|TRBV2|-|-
TGTGCCAGCAGTGTATTCGACAATGAGCAGTTCTTC
CASSVFDNEQFF
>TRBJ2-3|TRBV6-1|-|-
TGTGCCAGCAGTGAAAGTTTTCTTGGGGGCAGTTATCGAGATACGCAGTATTTT
CASSESFLGGSYRDTQYF
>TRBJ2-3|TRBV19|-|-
TGTGCCAGTAGTATCCAGCGAACTAGCACAGATACGCAGTATTTT
CASSIQRTSTDTQYF
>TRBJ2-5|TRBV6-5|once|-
TGTGCCAGCACCCACGATTACACCCAAGAGACCCAGTACTTC
CASTHDYTQETQYF
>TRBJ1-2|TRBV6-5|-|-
TGTGCCAGCAGTTACGATGCGGGGAGGGGCTACACCTTC
CASSYDAGRGYTF
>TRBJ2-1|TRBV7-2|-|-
TGTGCCAGCAGGCATGACAGAAATGAGCAGTTCTTC
CASRHDRNEQFF
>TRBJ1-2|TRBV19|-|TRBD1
TGTGCCAGCACTCAAACAACAGGGGCGTCGCACTATGGCTACACCTTC
CASTQTTGASHYGYTF
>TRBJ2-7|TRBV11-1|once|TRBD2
TGTGCCAGCACCCCTGGGGGGGGCGAGCAGTACTTC
CASTPGGGEQYF
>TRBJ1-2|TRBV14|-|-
TGTGCCAGCAGCAAGACATTCTATGGCTACACCTTC
CASSKTFYGYTF
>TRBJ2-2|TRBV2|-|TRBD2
TGTGCCAGCAGTGAACTAGCGGCGGGCACCGGGGAGCTGTTTTTT
CASSELAAGTGELFF
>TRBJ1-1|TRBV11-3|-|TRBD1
TGTGCCAGCAGCCCGACAGGGAGTCAAGCTTTCTTT
CASSPTGSQAFF
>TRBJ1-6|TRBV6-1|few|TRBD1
TGTGCCAGCAGTGACCGGGACAGGAGAGGGTTAGTAGCAGATTCACCCCTCCACTTT
CASSDRDRRGLVADSPLHF
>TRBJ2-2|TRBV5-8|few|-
TGTGCCAGCAGCCCCTCAGTGACCGGGGAGCTGTTTTTT
CASSPSVTGELFF
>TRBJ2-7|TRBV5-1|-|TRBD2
TGCGCCAGCAGCTTGGTGTCTAGCGGGGGAATCTTCGGGGAGCAGTACTTC
CASSLVSSGGIFGEQYF
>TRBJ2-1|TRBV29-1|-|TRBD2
TGCAGCGTTGTAGAGACTAGCGGGACCTACAATGAGCAGTTCTTC
CSVVETSGTYNEQFF
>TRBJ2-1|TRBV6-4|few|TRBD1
TGTGCCAGCAGTGAAGGGACAGTAGAGGTCAATGAGCAGTTCTTC
CASSEGTVEVNEQFF
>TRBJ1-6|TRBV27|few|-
TGTGCCAGCACTGAAAGGGGCTCCTATAATTCACCCCTCCACTTT
CASTERGSYNSPLHF
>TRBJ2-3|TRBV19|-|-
TGTGCCAGTAGCCCCGAAATAGCGCGGGCCACAGATACGCAGTATTTT
CASSPEIARATDTQYF
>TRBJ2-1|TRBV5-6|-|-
TGTGCCAGCGACGGGGCAAAGGGGACTCTGACTGGCAATGAGCAGTTCTTC
CASDGAKGTLTGNEQFF
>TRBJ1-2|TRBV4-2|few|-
TGTGCCAGCAGCCAAGAATTCGGGGCTAACTATGGCTACACCTTC
CASSQEFGANYGYTF
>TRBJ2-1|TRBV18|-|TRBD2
TGTGCCAGCTCACCACTAGCGGGAGTAGGGGAGCAGTTCTTC
CASSPLAGVGEQFF
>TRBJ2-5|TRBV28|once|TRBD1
TGTGCCAGCAGTCCACCGCCCCAGGGGGTCAGGGAGACCCAGTACTTC
CASSPPPQGVRETQYF
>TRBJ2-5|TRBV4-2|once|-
TGTGCCAGCAGCCAAGTCCAGGGTGGGGAACAAGAGACCCAGTACTTC
CASSQVQGGEQETQYF
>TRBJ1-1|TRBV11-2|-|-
TGTGCCAGCAGCTTACGAGGGGGCACTGAAGCTTTCTTT
CASSLRGGTEAFF
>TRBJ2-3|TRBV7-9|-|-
TGTGCCAGCAGCTTCCAAGATACGCAGTATTTT
CASSFQDTQYF
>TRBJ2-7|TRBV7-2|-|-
TGTGCCAGCAGCTTAGGGCAGGGCCCCTTTTACGAGCAGTACTTC
CASSLGQGPFYEQYF
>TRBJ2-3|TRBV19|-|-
TGTGCCAGTAGTATAGGAAACAGGGTAGGGGATACGCAGTATTTT
CASSIGNRVGDTQYF
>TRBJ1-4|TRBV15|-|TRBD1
TGTGCCACCAGCAGAGATCGGGACAGGGGGGGGCCAAATGAAAAACTGTTTTTT
CATSRDRDRGGPNEKLFF
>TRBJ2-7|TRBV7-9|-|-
TGTTCCAGCAGCTACCCCGACAGGAGCTCCTACGAGCAGTACTTC
CSSSYPDRSSYEQYF
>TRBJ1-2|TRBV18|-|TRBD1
TGTGCCAGCTCACCCCAGACAGGGGTCGGCTACACCTTC
CASSPQTGVGYTF
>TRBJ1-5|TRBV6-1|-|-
TGTGCCAGCAATCAACAGTGGAATCAGCCCCAGCATTTT
CASNQQWNQPQHF
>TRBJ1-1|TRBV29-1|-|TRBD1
TGCAGCGCTGGACAGGGTAATACTGAAGCTTTCTTT
CSAGQGNTEAFF
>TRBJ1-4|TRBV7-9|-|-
TGTGCCAGCAGCTTAAATCGGGGGGCTGGTGAAAAACTGTTTTTT
CASSLNRGAGEKLFF
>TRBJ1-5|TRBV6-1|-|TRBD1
TGTGCCAGCAGCCTCGGACAGGGGGCGCCTCAGCCCCAGCATTTT
CASSLGQGAPQPQHF
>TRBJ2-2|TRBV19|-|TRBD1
TGTGCCAGTAGCGCACAGGGACAGGGAACCGGGGAGCTGTTTTTT
CASSAQGQGTGELFF
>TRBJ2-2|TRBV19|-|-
TGTGCCAGTAACCGCGGGGCGAACACCGGGGAGCTGTTTTTT
CASNRGANTGELFF
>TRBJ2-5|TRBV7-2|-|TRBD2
TGTGCCAGCAGCTTAGTTTCTTATAGCGGGAGACAAGAGACCCAGTACTTC
CASSLVSYSGRQETQYF
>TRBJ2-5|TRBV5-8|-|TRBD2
TGTGCCAGCAGCTCAACAACGGGGACTACGGAGACCCAGTACTTC
CASSSTTGTTETQYF
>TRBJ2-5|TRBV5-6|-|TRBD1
TGTGCCAGCAGCCTTGACAGGGGGGAGACCCAGTACTTC
CASSLDRGETQYF
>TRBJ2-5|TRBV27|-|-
TGTGCCAGCAGTTTATGGGGGCTAGCGGCCTCCTCGGAGACCCAGTACTTC
CASSLWGLAASSETQYF
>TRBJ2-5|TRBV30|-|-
TGTGCCTGGAGTTTCGACAGCCAAGAGACCCAGTACTTC
CAWSFDSQETQYF
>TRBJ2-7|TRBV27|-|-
TGTGCCAGCAGTTTATCCGGGGTTATTTACGAGCAGTACTTC
CASSLSGVIYEQYF
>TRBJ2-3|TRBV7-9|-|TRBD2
TGTGCCAGCAGCTTAGCAGGGGAGGGTGCCCTGAATACGCAGTATTTT
CASSLAGEGALNTQYF
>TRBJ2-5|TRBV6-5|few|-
TGTGCCAGCAGTTACGGATGGGGCCGACAAGAGACCCAGTACTTC
CASSYGWGRQETQYF
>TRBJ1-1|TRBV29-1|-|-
TGCAGCGTTGTTGGGAGTGAGAGTAGGACTGAAGCTTTCTTT
CSVVGSESRTEAFF
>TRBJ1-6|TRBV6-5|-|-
TGTGCCAGCAGTTACAGTCAGAGGAGTGGTAATTCACCCCTCCACTTT
CASSYSQRSGNSPLHF
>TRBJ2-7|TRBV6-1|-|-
TGTGCCAGCAGTGAACGCTACGAGCAGTACTTC
CASSERYEQYF
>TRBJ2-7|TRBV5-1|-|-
TGCGCCAGCAGCTTGGTGGCGGGGTTCGCCTACGAGCAGTACTTC
CASSLVAGFAYEQYF
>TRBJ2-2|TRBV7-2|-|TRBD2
TGTGCCAGCAGCCGGGCTAGCGGGAGTTCCGGGGAGCTGTTTTTT
CASSRASGSSGELFF
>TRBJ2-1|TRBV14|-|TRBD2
TGTGCCAGCAGCCACGCAAGCGGGAAAGCCTACAATGAGCAGTTCTTC
CASSHASGKAYNEQFF